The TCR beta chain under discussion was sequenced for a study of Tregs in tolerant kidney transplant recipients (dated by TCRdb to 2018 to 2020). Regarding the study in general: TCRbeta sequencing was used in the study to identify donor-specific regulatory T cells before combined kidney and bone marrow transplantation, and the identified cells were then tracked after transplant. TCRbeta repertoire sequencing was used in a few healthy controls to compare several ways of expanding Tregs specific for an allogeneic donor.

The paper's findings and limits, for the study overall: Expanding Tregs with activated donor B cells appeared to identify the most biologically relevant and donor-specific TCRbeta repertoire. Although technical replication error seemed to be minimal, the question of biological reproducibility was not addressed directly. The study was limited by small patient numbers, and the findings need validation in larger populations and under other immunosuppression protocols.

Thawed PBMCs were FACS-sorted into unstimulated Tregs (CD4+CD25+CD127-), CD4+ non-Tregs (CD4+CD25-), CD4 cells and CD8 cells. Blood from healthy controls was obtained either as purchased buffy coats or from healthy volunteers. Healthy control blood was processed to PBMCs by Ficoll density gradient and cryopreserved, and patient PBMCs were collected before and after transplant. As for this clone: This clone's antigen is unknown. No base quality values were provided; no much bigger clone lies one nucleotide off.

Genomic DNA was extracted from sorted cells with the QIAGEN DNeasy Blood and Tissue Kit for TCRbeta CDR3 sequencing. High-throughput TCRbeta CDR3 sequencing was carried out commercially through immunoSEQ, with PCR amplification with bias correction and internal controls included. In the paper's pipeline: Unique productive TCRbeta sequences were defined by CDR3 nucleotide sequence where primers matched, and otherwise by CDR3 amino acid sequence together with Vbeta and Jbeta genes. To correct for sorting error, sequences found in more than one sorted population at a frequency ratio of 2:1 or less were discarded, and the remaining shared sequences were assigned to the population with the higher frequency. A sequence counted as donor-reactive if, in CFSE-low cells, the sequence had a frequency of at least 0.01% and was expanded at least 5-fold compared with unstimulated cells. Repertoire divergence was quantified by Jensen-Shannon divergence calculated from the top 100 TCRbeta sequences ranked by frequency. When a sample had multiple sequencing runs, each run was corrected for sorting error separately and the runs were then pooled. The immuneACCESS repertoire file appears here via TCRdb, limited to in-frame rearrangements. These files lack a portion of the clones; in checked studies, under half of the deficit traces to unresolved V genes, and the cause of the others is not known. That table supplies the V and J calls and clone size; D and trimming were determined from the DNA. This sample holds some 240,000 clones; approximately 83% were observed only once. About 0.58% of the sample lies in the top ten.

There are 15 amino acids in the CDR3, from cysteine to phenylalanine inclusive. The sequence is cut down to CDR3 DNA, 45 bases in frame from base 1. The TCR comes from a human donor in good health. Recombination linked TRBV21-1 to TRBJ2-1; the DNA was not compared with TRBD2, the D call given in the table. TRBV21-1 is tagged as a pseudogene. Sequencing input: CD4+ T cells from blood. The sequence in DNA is TGTGCCAGCAGCAAAGTGCAGACTTCAAGGAATGAGCAGTTCTTC. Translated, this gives CASSKVQTSRNEQFF.